This TCR beta chain was sequenced for a study of OX40 agonist ivuxolimab in advanced cancers. The CDR3 length is 12 residues. The germline V gene has CDR1 ENHRY and CDR2 SYGVKD. With V trimmed by 11 bases and J by 5 bases, 4 bases remained unmatched. The table came from immunoSEQ multiplex PCR; TCRdb's copy has only in-frame clones and leaves some out. Of tens of thousands of clones listed, about nine tenths were seen once; the top ten hold around 0.33%. V is TRBV10-3 and J is TRBJ2-7, with 12 bases aligning to TRBD2. The sequence was collected from an adult with an advanced solid tumor such as melanoma, head and neck, liver or kidney cancer. The material sequenced was CD4+ or CD8+ T cells sorted from blood, taken in a trial of the OX40 agonist ivuxolimab. The CDR3 spells CALRTSGNEQYF. The CDR3 DNA reads as TGTGCCTTACGGACTAGCGGGAACGAGCAGTACTTC.